These T cell receptor beta chains were read from a single sample in a study of a mutant IDH1 vaccine in newly diagnosed glioma. Sequencing was performed with immunoSEQ multiplex PCR; in TCRdb, only in-frame clones are kept and a portion is missing. The top ten clones hold roughly 5% of a sample with some 63,000 clones, about 74% of them seen once. No antigen has been assigned to these receptors. The sample here was PBMCs, taken from a glioma patient whose treatment included an IDH1 peptide vaccine. These TCRs come from a man aged 50 to 60 with glioma. Each CDR3 is given without its conserved first and last residue. Fields, in order: V gene, J gene, CDR3 protein.

>TRBV4-3|TRBJ1-5
ASSQGRGYSNQPQH
>TRBV6-1|TRBJ1-1
ASSEAWTANTEAF
>TRBV6-6|TRBJ2-1
ASREVLGGNEQF
>TRBV30|TRBJ2-5
AWSRAGGPQETQY
>TRBV4-2|TRBJ2-7
ASSPGQGDYEQY
>TRBV11-2|TRBJ1-2
ASSLLGEDYGYT
>TRBV4-3|TRBJ2-7
ASSPTGITYEQY
>TRBV27|TRBJ2-7
ASSQYGTGGEQY
>TRBV7-2|TRBJ1-1
ASLQTGNTEAF
>TRBV19|TRBJ2-3
ASSALGLAGATDTQY
>TRBV14|TRBJ2-5
ASSPKGQARGETQY
>TRBV6-1|TRBJ1-3
ASSEAVPFSGNTIY
>TRBV19|TRBJ2-3
ASSILGSNTDTQY
>TRBV11-2|TRBJ2-3
ASSSRLGQGDTQY
>TRBV10-3|TRBJ1-1
AISPDRAEAF
>TRBV11-3|TRBJ2-5
ASSLPQGTQY
>TRBV10-1|TRBJ2-7
ASTQTGPTYEQY
>TRBV27|TRBJ2-7
ASSFSGNAYEQY
>TRBV14|TRBJ2-2
ASSQEHIGELF
>TRBV25-1|TRBJ1-2
ASSDMSASGGYT
>TRBV7-9|TRBJ1-1
ASSPPTGGYTEAF
>TRBV19|TRBJ2-3
ASSGGLAGAPSTDTQY
>TRBV4-3|TRBJ1-4
ASSQGTGKSIREKLF
>TRBV19|TRBJ1-5
ASSTSGANAPQH